Listed here are 18 T cell receptor beta chains from one sample, sequenced in a study of glioma-infiltrating T cells after dendritic cell vaccination. Time point specified: after dendritic cell vaccination, including at tumor progression/relapse. Produced via immunoSEQ multiplex PCR; TCRdb's table is partial and in-frame only. The profile shows approximately 48,000 clones, around 89% of them singletons. Specimen: blood, collected after dendritic cell vaccination. Receptor source: a human donor with glioblastoma.

The V gene is TRBV19, the J gene TRBJ2-1; 9 bases are a match to TRBD1. The CDR3 is 15 amino acids. Germline V gene lookup returns CDR1 LNHDA and CDR2 SQIVND (reference sequence). V was clipped by 7 bases and J by 5 bases; unmatched bases: 9. CDR3 loop: CASTISGQGNNEQFF. CDR3 DNA: TGTGCCAGTACCATTTCGGGACAGGGAAACAATGAGCAGTTCTTC.

The chain carries TRBV19 and TRBJ1-1, with 9 bases aligning to TRBD1. Trimming removed 4 bases from V and 6 bases from J; junction bases left unmatched: 6. The CDR3 is made up of 14 amino acids. Germline CDR1 LNHDA, CDR2 SQIVND (reference sequence). The CDR3 DNA reads as TGTGCCAGTAGTACCAACAGGGGGCCGGCTGAAGCTTTCTTT. Its protein is CASSTNRGPAEAFF.

CDR3 in amino acids: CASSPRQGPDEKLFF. The CDR3 region has the DNA TGTGCCAGCAGCCCGAGACAGGGGCCGGACGAAAAACTGTTTTTT. The chain carries TRBV5-4 and TRBJ1-4, with 8 bases lining up with TRBD1. The V and J ends lost 4 bases and 8 bases, in that order; junction bases with no gene match: 10. Germline lookup yields CDR1 SGHNT and CDR2 YYREEE (reference sequence). This CDR3 is built from 15 residues.

V is TRBV10-1 and J is TRBJ2-5, with D tentatively TRBD1 (6 bases). Germline V CDR1 and CDR2: WNHNN, SYGVQD (reference sequence). CDR3 length equals 15 residues. Trimming pared 8 bases from V and 2 bases from J, leaving 18 bases between. The CDR3 DNA is TGCGCCAGCGCCTCACCTACAGGGTTGCAAGAGACCCAGTACTTC. It specifies CASASPTGLQETQYF.

The CDR3 sequence is CASSFRQGRHLAGSTGELFF. CDR3 DNA: TGTGCCAGCAGTTTTAGACAGGGGCGACATTTGGCGGGATCCACCGGGGAGCTGTTTTTT. The chain combines TRBV28 with TRBJ2-2; 8 bases are a match to TRBD1. The germline CDR1 and CDR2 sequences are MDHEN and SYDVKM. Trimming took 3 bases from V and 4 from J; bases not matched to a gene: 19. The CDR3 loop spans 20 amino acids.

This clone was seen once. This chain uses TRBV27 with TRBJ2-7, with a possible D match to TRBD2 (7 bases). The CDR3 has 16 amino acids. Germline V gene sequence: CDR1 MNHEY, CDR2 SMNVEV (reference sequence). Trimming removed 3 bases from V and 5 bases from J, with 20 bases in between. In DNA form, the CDR3 reads TGTGCCAGCAGTTTGGGCTTCGGGGGGCGCCGCAACGAGCAGTACTTC. Its protein is CASSLGFGGRRNEQYF.

The gene calls are TRBV7-9 and TRBJ1-2, with D unclear. The V end was cut by 4 bases, the J end by 2 bases, with 11 bases between. The CDR3 has 14 residues. Per the germline V gene, CDR1 is SEHNR and CDR2 is FQNEAQ (reference sequence). The CDR3 sequence: CASSSRSGNYGYTF. CDR3 bases: TGTGCCAGCAGCTCTCGGTCGGGAAACTATGGCTACACCTTC.

In DNA, the CDR3 is TGTGCCAGCAGGAGACAGGGGGCCGCCTACGAGCAGTACTTC. Translation: CASRRQGAAYEQYF. The V call is TRBV2, the J call TRBJ2-7; 10 positions match TRBD1. Trimming at V came to 6 bases and at J to 2 bases, leaving 4 bases not matched to a gene. Germline CDR1 SNHLY, CDR2 FYNNEI. The CDR3 length is 14 residues.

The J gene is TRBJ1-1, the V gene TRBV4-1; D is unresolved. CDR3 size: 13 residues. The germline V and J ends were trimmed by 6 bases and 5 bases, with 13 bases remaining between them. Germline values: CDR1 MGHRA, CDR2 YSYEKL. The CDR3 DNA reads TGCGCCAGCAGTCTCTTCTCCCGGACTGAAGCTTTCTTT. It translates to CASSLFSRTEAFF.

The rearrangement links TRBV27 to TRBJ2-3; D might be TRBD1 (7 bases). V lost 2 bases to trimming and J lost 2 bases, with 11 bases between them. The CDR3 has 15 amino acids. Looked up from germline, CDR1 is MNHEY and CDR2 is SMNVEV (reference sequence). DNA for the CDR3: TGTGCCAGCAGTTTAGGAGGGGGCCCCACAGATACGCAGTATTTT. It codes for CASSLGGGPTDTQYF.

The gene calls are TRBV19 and TRBJ1-5; D gene uncertain. V gave up 1 base and J gave up 2 bases, with 9 bases separating them. Germline loops: CDR1 LNHDA, CDR2 SQIVND (reference sequence). The CDR3 contains 15 residues. The CDR3 spells CASSIGPRGNQPQHF. CDR3 DNA sequence: TGTGCCAGTAGTATAGGACCCCGGGGCAATCAGCCCCAGCATTTT.

The V and J genes are TRBV28 and TRBJ1-4; TRBD1 is a possible D gene (5 bases). CDR1 and CDR2 (germline): MDHEN, SYDVKM. This CDR3 spans 18 amino acids. Trimming took 6 bases from V and 4 from J, leaving 24 bases between them. The CDR3 loop reads CASRTLGGGGDINEKLFF. The CDR3 DNA sequence: TGTGCCAGCAGGACGCTTGGGGGGGGTGGGGATATTAATGAAAAACTGTTTTTT.

This clone was counted a few times. The chain links TRBV6-5 to TRBJ1-1; D is ambiguous. Germline V gives CDR1 MNHEY, CDR2 SVGAGI. The V end lost 7 bases, the J end lost 7 bases, and 10 bases lay between the germline ends. The CDR3 loop spans 11 amino acids. Here the CDR3 reads CASTRGHEAFF. For the CDR3, the DNA is TGTGCCAGCACCCGCGGTCATGAAGCTTTCTTT.

The gene calls are TRBV5-8 and TRBJ1-4; TRBD1 matches 7 bases. The CDR3 has 14 residues. Germline assignment: CDR1 SGHTS and CDR2 YDEGEE. The trim removed 4 bases at V and 6 bases at J, leaving 6 bases unmatched. The CDR3 reads CASSTYRGHEKLFF. The CDR3 bases are TGTGCCAGCAGCACTTACAGGGGACATGAAAAACTGTTTTTT.

J is TRBJ2-2 and V is TRBV7-2; D possibly corresponds to TRBD1 (5 bases). Germline V gives CDR1 SGHTA, CDR2 FQGNSA. The CDR3 extends over 13 amino acids. The V gene lost 8 bases and the J gene lost 9 bases, with 16 bases spanning the gap. The CDR3 here is CASGLGVGRELFF. The CDR3 nucleotides read TGTGCCAGCGGCCTCGGAGTGGGGCGGGAGCTGTTTTTT.

The chain has TRBV27 and TRBJ1-2, with D tentatively TRBD1 (5 bases). The CDR3 extends over 15 amino acids. CDR1 MNHEY and CDR2 SMNVEV come from the germline V gene (reference sequence). Trimming cost V 2 bases and J 3 bases, with 13 bases left between them. CDR3 region: CASSLIFGHHYGYTF. CDR3 bases: TGTGCCAGCAGTTTAATTTTCGGACACCACTATGGCTACACCTTC.

The rearrangement uses TRBV27 and TRBJ2-2, with a possible D match to TRBD2 (6 bases). CDR1 and CDR2 (germline): MNHEY, SMNVEV (reference sequence). The CDR3 spans 15 residues. The ends were cut back, 7 bases at V and 6 bases at J, with 18 bases in the middle. The CDR3 sequence is CASTRLGIVSGELFF. The CDR3 nucleotides are TGTGCCAGCACCCGACTAGGAATCGTTTCCGGGGAGCTGTTTTTT.

The rearrangement links TRBV9 to TRBJ2-2; maybe TRBD1 (5 bases). Germline CDR1 and CDR2: SGDLS and YYNGEE. The CDR3 contains 16 residues. Between the trimmed V and J ends, which lost 3 bases and 0 bases, there was a span of 12 bases. For the CDR3, the DNA is TGTGCCAGCAGCGCGTCGACAGCACCGAACACCGGGGAGCTGTTTTTT. Translation: CASSASTAPNTGELFF.